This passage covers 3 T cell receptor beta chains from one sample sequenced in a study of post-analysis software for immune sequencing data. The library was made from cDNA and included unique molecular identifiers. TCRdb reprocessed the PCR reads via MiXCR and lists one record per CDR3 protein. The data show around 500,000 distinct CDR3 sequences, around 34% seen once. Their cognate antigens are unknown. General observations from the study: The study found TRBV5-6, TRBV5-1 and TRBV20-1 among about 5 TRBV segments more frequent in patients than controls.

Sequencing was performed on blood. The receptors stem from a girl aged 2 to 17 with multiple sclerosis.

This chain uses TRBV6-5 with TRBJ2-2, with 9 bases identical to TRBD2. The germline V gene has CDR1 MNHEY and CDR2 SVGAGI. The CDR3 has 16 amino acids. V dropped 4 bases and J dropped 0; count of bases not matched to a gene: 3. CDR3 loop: CASSFRLAANTGELFF. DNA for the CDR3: TGTGCCAGCAGTTTCCGACTAGCGGCGAACACCGGGGAGCTGTTTTTT.

DNA of the CDR3: TGTGCCACCAGTGATTTGATGGGTAGCTCCTACAATGAGCAGTTCTTC. It codes for CATSDLMGSSYNEQFF. The chain couples TRBV24-1 to TRBJ2-1; D remains unclear. CDR1 and CDR2 from the germline V gene are KGHDR and SFDVKD. The CDR3 sequence is 16 residues long. V lost 0 bases, J lost 0 bases, and 8 bases lay in between.

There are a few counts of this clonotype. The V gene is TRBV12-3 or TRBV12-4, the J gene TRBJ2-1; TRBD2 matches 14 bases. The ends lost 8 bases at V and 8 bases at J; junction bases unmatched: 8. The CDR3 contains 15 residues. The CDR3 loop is CASSDGTSGGYEQFF. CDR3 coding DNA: TGTGCCAGCTCAGACGGGACTAGCGGGGGATATGAGCAGTTCTTC.